The T cell receptor beta chain described here comes from a study of shared clonotypes between healthy human individuals. The CDR3 loop spans 14 amino acids. In germline, CDR1 is SQVTM, CDR2 ANQGSEA. V gave up 3 bases and J gave up 8 bases; unmatched junction bases: 10. Adult Caucasians living in Nashville, Tennessee made up all of the donors. Source study methods: As immunoSEQ supplied junction-only sequences (without quality scores), filtering differed. Repertoires were generated with immunoSEQ multiplex PCR, while TCRdb's copy carries only in-frame clones and drops some. V and J calls plus clone size are reproduced from that table; the DNA served to infer D and trimming. Among some 2,500,000 clones, just under 95% were seen once, and the ten largest hold 0.37%.

The sequence came from a man in his late teens or twenties in good health. Some clones in this sample may be carry-over from other donors' samples. The sample taken for sequencing was naive CD4+ T cells from PBMCs. Indicated subset: CD45RA+ positively selected. The chain joins TRBV29-1 to TRBJ2-1; 7 bases match TRBD2. The CDR3 reads CSVEGLAVRYEQFF. CDR3 bases: TGCAGCGTTGAGGGTCTAGCGGTCCGATATGAGCAGTTCTTC.